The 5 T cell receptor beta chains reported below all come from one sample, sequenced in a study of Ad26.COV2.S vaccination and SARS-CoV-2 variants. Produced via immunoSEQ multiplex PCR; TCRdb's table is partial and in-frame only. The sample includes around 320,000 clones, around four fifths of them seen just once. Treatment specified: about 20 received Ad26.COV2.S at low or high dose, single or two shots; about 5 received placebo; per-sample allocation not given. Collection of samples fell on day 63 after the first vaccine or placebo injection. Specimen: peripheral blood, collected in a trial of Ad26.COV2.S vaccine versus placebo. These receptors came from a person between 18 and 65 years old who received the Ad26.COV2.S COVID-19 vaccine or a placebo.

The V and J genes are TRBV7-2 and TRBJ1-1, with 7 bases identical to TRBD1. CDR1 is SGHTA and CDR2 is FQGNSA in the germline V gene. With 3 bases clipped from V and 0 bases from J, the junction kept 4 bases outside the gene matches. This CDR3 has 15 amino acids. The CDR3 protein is CASSLGGQMNTEAFF. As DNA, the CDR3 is TGTGCCAGCAGCTTGGGGGGACAGATGAACACTGAAGCTTTCTTT.

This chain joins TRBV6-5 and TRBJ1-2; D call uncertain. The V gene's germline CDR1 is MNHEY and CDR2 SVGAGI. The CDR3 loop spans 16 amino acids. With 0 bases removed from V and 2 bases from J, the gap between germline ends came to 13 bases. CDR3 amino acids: CASSYSEGIPNYGYTF. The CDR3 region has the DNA TGTGCCAGCAGTTACTCGGAGGGAATCCCGAACTATGGCTACACCTTC.

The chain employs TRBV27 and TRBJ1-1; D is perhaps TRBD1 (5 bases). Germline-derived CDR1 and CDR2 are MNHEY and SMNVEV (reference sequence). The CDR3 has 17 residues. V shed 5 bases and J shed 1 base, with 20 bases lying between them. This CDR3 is CASSPFTFGAKNTEAFF. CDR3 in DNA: TGTGCCAGCAGTCCATTCACCTTCGGGGCAAAGAACACTGAAGCTTTCTTT.

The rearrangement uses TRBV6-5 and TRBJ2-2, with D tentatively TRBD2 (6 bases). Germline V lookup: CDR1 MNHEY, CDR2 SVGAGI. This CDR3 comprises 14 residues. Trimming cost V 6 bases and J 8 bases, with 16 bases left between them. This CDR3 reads CASRPGGFLGELFF. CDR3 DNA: TGTGCCAGCAGGCCCGGAGGGTTCTTGGGGGAGCTGTTTTTT.

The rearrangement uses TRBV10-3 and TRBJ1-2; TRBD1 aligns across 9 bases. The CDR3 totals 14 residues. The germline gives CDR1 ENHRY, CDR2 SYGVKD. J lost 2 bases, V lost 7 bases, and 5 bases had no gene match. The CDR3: CAITTGGANYGYTF. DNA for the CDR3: TGTGCCATCACTACAGGGGGCGCGAACTATGGCTACACCTTC.